Below, 30 T cell receptor beta chains from the same sample are listed, as sequenced in a study of OX40 agonist ivuxolimab in advanced cancers. The protocol was immunoSEQ multiplex PCR, while the TCRdb copy is restricted to in-frame clones and leaves out a portion. The repertoire includes about 70,000 clones, roughly 80% of them detected once, and 1.1% sits in the top ten. This specimen was CD4+ or CD8+ T cells sorted from blood, taken in a trial of the OX40 agonist ivuxolimab. These receptors came from an adult with an advanced solid tumor such as melanoma, head and neck, liver or kidney cancer.

This chain connects TRBV7-8 to TRBJ1-4; perhaps TRBD1 as D (6 bases). V was pared by 5 bases and J by 10 bases, with 17 bases between. CDR1 is SGHVS, CDR2 FQNEAQ, per germline. CDR3 length: 14 amino acids. This chain's CDR3 is CASSPLGTKPKLFF. The CDR3 DNA reads as TGTGCCAGCAGCCCCCTCGGGACAAAGCCAAAACTGTTTTTT.

The V gene is TRBV7-6, the J gene TRBJ2-1, with D maybe TRBD1 (6 bases). Germline assignment: CDR1 SGHVS and CDR2 FNYEAQ. V was pared by 4 bases and J by 9 bases, with 10 bases between. CDR3 length: 12 residues. The CDR3 bases are TGTGCCAGCAGCTCCACACAGGGTGAGCAGTTCTTC. It codes for CASSSTQGEQFF. Full variable domain (missing parts from reference TRBV7-6 and TRBJ2-1): GAGVSQSPRYKVTKRGQDVALRCDPISGHVSLYWYRQALGQGPEFLTYFNYEAQQDKSGLPNDRFSAERPEGSISTLTIQRTEQRDSAMYRCASSSTQGEQFFGPGTRLTVL.

The V gene is TRBV6-6, the J gene TRBJ2-5; TRBD1 matches at 9 bases. The end of the DNA fits TRBJ2-7 better, so the J call may be wrong. Germline V gene sequence: CDR1 MNHNY, CDR2 SVGAGI (reference sequence). The CDR3 runs to 14 residues. This CDR3 reads CASRTGQGAYEQYF. In nucleotides, the CDR3 is TGTGCCAGCAGAACGGGACAGGGAGCGTACGAGCAGTACTTC.

V gene TRBV4-1 combines with J gene TRBJ2-7, with a weak D call TRBD2 (6 bases). Trimming shortened V by 3 bases and J by 4 bases, and 10 bases separated the two germline ends. The CDR3 is 13 residues long. CDR1 and CDR2 (germline): MGHRA, YSYEKL. The DNA of the CDR3 is TGCGCCAGCAGCCACCCTGGGGGGTACGAGCAGTACTTC. Its protein product is CASSHPGGYEQYF.

V and J are TRBV9 and TRBJ1-5; 8 bases align to TRBD1. Germline V gene data show CDR1 as SGDLS and CDR2 as YYNGEE. The CDR3 has 16 amino acids. V lost 0 bases and J lost 5; bases outside the gene matches: 7. DNA for the CDR3: TGTGCCAGCAGCGTAGATCCAGGGGGCGCCTATCAGCCCCAGCATTTT. Its translation: CASSVDPGGAYQPQHF.

The genes are TRBV4-1 and TRBJ1-6, with D tentatively TRBD1 (5 bases). Trimming pared 1 base from V and 5 bases from J, leaving 15 bases between. This CDR3 spans 17 amino acids. Germline V CDR1 and CDR2: MGHRA, YSYEKL. The CDR3 DNA reads TGCGCCAGCAGCCAAGTAGGAAGAGGCAGGGATAATTCACCCCTCCACTTT. This sequence encodes CASSQVGRGRDNSPLHF.

The rearrangement uses TRBV11-2 and TRBJ2-3, with 12 bases lining up with TRBD2. V lost 4 bases, J lost 0 bases, and 5 bases stayed unmatched. Per germline, CDR1 SGHAT and CDR2 FQNNGV. The CDR3 extends over 17 amino acids. The CDR3 DNA sequence: TGTGCCAGCAGCTGGGGACTAGCGGGTGCTAGCACAGATACGCAGTATTTT. Amino acid sequence: CASSWGLAGASTDTQYF.

The chain is built from TRBV13 and TRBJ2-7; tentative D call: TRBD1 (6 bases). Trimming took off 1 base at V and 5 bases at J, with 24 bases between the two ends. Germline CDR1 and CDR2: PRHDT and FYEKMQ (reference sequence). The CDR3 runs to 18 residues. CDR3 region: CASSLETIGEGQDHEQYF. The CDR3 DNA sequence: TGTGCCAGCAGCTTAGAAACGATAGGCGAGGGACAAGACCACGAGCAGTACTTC.

This clone was seen a handful of times. V and J are TRBV6-6 and TRBJ2-3, with unresolved D. Germline V gives CDR1 MNHNY, CDR2 SVGAGI (reference sequence). Trimming took off 8 bases at V and 5 bases at J, with 5 bases between the two ends. The CDR3 is 10 residues long. This chain's CDR3 is CASYLDTQYF. CDR3 sequence (DNA): TGTGCCAGCTATCTAGATACGCAGTATTTT.

This chain connects TRBV19 to TRBJ2-3, with 9 nucleotides matching TRBD2. In germline, CDR1 is LNHDA, CDR2 SQIVND (reference sequence). The CDR3 runs to 19 residues. V dropped 4 bases and J dropped 1; count of bases not matched to a gene: 15. CDR3 amino acids: CASSNRLAADRWGTDTQYF. DNA for the CDR3: TGTGCCAGTAGTAATAGACTAGCGGCTGATCGGTGGGGCACAGATACGCAGTATTTT. Variable domain in full (rest from reference TRBV19 and TRBJ2-3): DGGITQSPKYLFRKEGQNVTLSCEQNLNHDAMYWYRQDPGQGLRLIYYSQIVNDFQKGDIAEGYSVSREKKESFPLTVTSAQKNPTAFYLCASSNRLAADRWGTDTQYFGPGTRLTVL.

The rearrangement joins TRBV6-4 to TRBJ1-2; 10 positions agree with TRBD1. V lost 5 bases and J lost 0; bases outside the gene matches: 3. CDR1 and CDR2 (germline): MRHNA, SNTAGT. The CDR3 extends over 15 amino acids. DNA for the CDR3: TGTGCCAGCAGTACGGGACAGGGGACTAACTATGGCTACACCTTC. Amino acids: CASSTGQGTNYGYTF.

The chain is built from TRBV5-1 and TRBJ2-3; 7 bases match TRBD2. The trim removed 6 bases at V and 2 bases at J, leaving 12 bases unmatched. The germline V gene has CDR1 SGHRS and CDR2 YFSETQ. This CDR3 has 16 amino acids. This CDR3 is CASTPEGGGFTDTQYF. CDR3 coding DNA: TGCGCCAGCACCCCGGAGGGCGGGGGTTTCACAGATACGCAGTATTTT. Full variable domain (outside the CDR3, taken from reference TRBV5-1 and TRBJ2-3): KAGVTQTPRYLIKTRGQQVTLSCSPISGHRSVSWYQQTPGQGLQFLFEYFSETQRNKGNFPGRFSGRQFSNSRSEMNVSTLELGDSALYLCASTPEGGGFTDTQYFGPGTRLTVL.

This clone has a single count. In DNA form, the CDR3 reads TGTGCCAGCTCACCCTCGGGGGCCGTTCGCGATACGCAGTATTTT. Its translation is CASSPSGAVRDTQYF. This chain uses TRBV18 with TRBJ2-3, with D perhaps assigned TRBD1 or TRBD2 (6 bases each). Trimming took off 3 bases at V and 6 bases at J, with 16 bases between the two ends. CDR1 and CDR2 from the germline V gene are KGHSH and LQKENI. The CDR3 has 15 residues.

V gene TRBV18 combines with J gene TRBJ1-1, with D perhaps TRBD1 (6 bases). With 2 bases removed from V and 5 bases from J, the gap between germline ends came to 9 bases. CDR3 length: 13 amino acids. Germline-derived CDR1 and CDR2 are KGHSH and LQKENI. The CDR3 reads CASSPGTSTEAFF. Here the CDR3 DNA reads TGTGCCAGCTCACCAGGGACAAGTACTGAAGCTTTCTTT.

V usage is TRBV18 and J usage is TRBJ1-1; D not certain. The V gene lost 2 bases and the J gene lost 0 bases, with 7 bases spanning the gap. This CDR3 is 14 amino acids long. Germline V gene data show CDR1 as KGHSH and CDR2 as LQKENI. The CDR3 DNA reads as TGTGCCAGCTCACCATCAGTTATGAACACTGAAGCTTTCTTT. Amino acids: CASSPSVMNTEAFF.

The J gene is TRBJ2-2, the V gene TRBV7-6; 9 bases align to TRBD1. J was trimmed by 4 bases and V by 8 bases; bases with no gene match: 8. There are 15 residues in the CDR3. In germline, CDR1 is SGHVS, CDR2 FNYEAQ. The CDR3 bases are TGTGCCAGCTCAGGGGGACAGGGAGGCACCGGGGAGCTGTTTTTT. It encodes CASSGGQGGTGELFF.

The chain is built from TRBV5-1 and TRBJ2-1; 8 bases line up with TRBD2. CDR1 and CDR2 (germline): SGHRS, YFSETQ. V gave up 1 base and J gave up 5 bases; unmatched junction bases: 11. The CDR3 sequence is 17 residues long. CDR3 amino acids: CASSLWVTSESHNEQFF. The CDR3 DNA reads TGCGCCAGCAGCTTGTGGGTGACTAGCGAATCCCACAATGAGCAGTTCTTC.

V is TRBV5-1 and J is TRBJ1-6; 10 positions agree with TRBD1. Trimming cost V 3 bases and J 7 bases; bases outside gene matches: 4. From germline, CDR1 is SGHRS and CDR2 YFSETQ. The CDR3 runs to 15 residues. As DNA, the CDR3 is TGCGCCAGCAGCTGGGACAGGGGCGTAAATTCACCCCTCCACTTT. As protein: CASSWDRGVNSPLHF.

The chain is built from TRBV7-7 and TRBJ2-1; D possibly corresponds to TRBD1 (6 bases). The CDR3 extends over 15 amino acids. The germline V gene has CDR1 SSHAT and CDR2 FNYEAQ (reference sequence). Trimming shortened V by 2 bases and J by 8 bases, and 16 bases separated the two germline ends. The CDR3 DNA reads as TGTGCCAGCAGCTTAACAAACAGGGATCGAGATGAGCAGTTCTTC. It codes for CASSLTNRDRDEQFF.

The rearrangement joins TRBV5-1 to TRBJ2-1; 11 nucleotides line up with TRBD2. V was clipped by 6 bases and J by 8 bases; unmatched bases: 16. The germline V gene has CDR1 SGHRS and CDR2 YFSETQ. This CDR3 has 17 residues. CDR3 coding DNA: TGCGCCAGCACAGAACAGCCAACTAGCGGGGGTTGGGATGAGCAGTTCTTC. Protein sequence: CASTEQPTSGGWDEQFF. Full variable domain (remainder filled in from reference TRBV5-1 and TRBJ2-1): KAGVTQTPRYLIKTRGQQVTLSCSPISGHRSVSWYQQTPGQGLQFLFEYFSETQRNKGNFPGRFSGRQFSNSRSEMNVSTLELGDSALYLCASTEQPTSGGWDEQFFGPGTRLTVL.

A few counts support this clone. This rearrangement joins TRBV27 to TRBJ1-2; 7 bases match TRBD1. Germline CDR1 is MNHEY and CDR2 is SMNVEV (reference sequence). This CDR3 region has 16 residues. V shed 0 bases, J shed 4 bases, and the junction held 8 bases outside the gene matches. The CDR3, as DNA: TGTGCCAGCAGTTTATCCCGGTTCGGGACAGTCTATGGCTACACCTTC. This translates into CASSLSRFGTVYGYTF.

V usage is TRBV9 and J usage is TRBJ1-6, with D tentatively TRBD1 (6 bases). Trimming took off 0 bases at V and 10 bases at J, with 17 bases between the two ends. Germline lookup yields CDR1 SGDLS and CDR2 YYNGEE. The length of the CDR3 is 16 residues. The DNA of the CDR3 is TGTGCCAGCAGCGTAGGGGGGGGCAGGGGTTACTCACCCCTCCACTTT. Translation gives CASSVGGGRGYSPLHF.

This clone was detected once. The rearrangement links TRBV19 to TRBJ2-5; TRBD1 matches 11 bases. The length of the CDR3 is 15 residues. Germline-derived CDR1 and CDR2 are LNHDA and SQIVND (reference sequence). V lost 1 base to trimming and J lost 5 bases; unmatched junction nucleotides: 3. The CDR3 nucleotides read TGTGCCAGTAGTATAGGGACAGGGGGCGCGGAGACCCAGTACTTC. This gives the protein CASSIGTGGAETQYF.

This clone showed up just once. The J gene is TRBJ2-7, the V gene TRBV19; 9 positions match TRBD1. V gave up 8 bases and J gave up 5 bases; unmatched junction bases: 19. Germline loops: CDR1 LNHDA, CDR2 SQIVND (reference sequence). The CDR3 length is 17 residues. Here the CDR3 DNA reads TGTGCCAGTCAAGACGGAAAGAGGACAGGGGATCTGAACGAGCAGTACTTC. As protein: CASQDGKRTGDLNEQYF. The variable domain in full, with the rest retrieved from reference TRBV19 and TRBJ2-7, is DGGITQSPKYLFRKEGQNVTLSCEQNLNHDAMYWYRQDPGQGLRLIYYSQIVNDFQKGDIAEGYSVSREKKESFPLTVTSAQKNPTAFYLCASQDGKRTGDLNEQYFGPGTRLTVT.

V is TRBV7-9 and J is TRBJ2-5; D is ambiguous. Trimming removed 0 bases at V and 1 base at J, with 6 bases between. Per the germline V gene, CDR1 is SEHNR and CDR2 is FQNEAQ (reference sequence). The CDR3 sequence is 14 residues long. The CDR3 nucleotides read TGTGCCAGCAGCTTAGCACCGACCCAAGAGACCCAGTACTTC. Its protein is CASSLAPTQETQYF.

The chain joins TRBV9 to TRBJ2-3, with TRBD1 identical over 7 bases. The V gene end was trimmed by 3 bases and the J gene end by 1 base; junction bases not matched to a gene: 8. Germline-derived CDR1 and CDR2 are SGDLS and YYNGEE. The CDR3 contains 16 residues. CDR3 DNA: TGTGCCAGCAGCGACCCGGGACAGATTCGCACAGATACGCAGTATTTT. Its protein product is CASSDPGQIRTDTQYF.

The chain combines TRBV7-6 with TRBJ2-2, with no clear D. V was clipped by 0 bases and J by 5 bases, with 13 bases between them. Germline V gene sequence: CDR1 SGHVS, CDR2 FNYEAQ. The CDR3 contains 16 residues. CDR3 residues: CASSLAGQPPTGELFF. CDR3 nucleotide sequence: TGTGCCAGCAGCTTAGCAGGCCAGCCACCAACCGGGGAGCTGTTTTTT. The full variable domain, in which reference TRBV7-6 and TRBJ2-2 provide the parts outside the CDR3, is GAGVSQSPRYKVTKRGQDVALRCDPISGHVSLYWYRQALGQGPEFLTYFNYEAQQDKSGLPNDRFSAERPEGSISTLTIQRTEQRDSAMYRCASSLAGQPPTGELFFGEGSRLTVL.

The table lists this clone with a count of one. The chain employs TRBV2 and TRBJ2-1, with 9 nucleotides matching TRBD2. Trimming removed 7 bases from V and 9 bases from J; junction bases left unmatched: 16. The length of the CDR3 is 16 residues. Germline V gene sequence: CDR1 SNHLY, CDR2 FYNNEI. The CDR3 is CASIPGWRGGEGEQFF. The DNA for the CDR3 is TGTGCCAGCATTCCAGGATGGCGGGGGGGCGAGGGTGAGCAGTTCTTC.

The rearrangement joins TRBV2 to TRBJ2-3; TRBD1 matches 7 bases. The germline V gene encodes CDR1 SNHLY and CDR2 FYNNEI. Trimming at V came to 6 bases and at J to 2 bases, leaving 8 bases not matched to a gene. There are 15 residues in the CDR3. CDR3 in DNA: TGTGCCAGCAGCCGCTCGGGACAGATCACAGATACGCAGTATTTT. Its protein is CASSRSGQITDTQYF.

This clone has only one observation. The gene calls are TRBV5-6 and TRBJ1-1; maybe TRBD1 (6 bases). Between the trimmed V and J ends, which lost 2 bases and 0 bases, there was a span of 17 bases. Germline V gene sequence: CDR1 SGHDT, CDR2 YYEEEE. The CDR3 has 17 amino acids. In DNA form, the CDR3 reads TGTGCCAGCAGCTTCCGGGCCAGGGGCGAGATGAACACTGAAGCTTTCTTT. Its translation is CASSFRARGEMNTEAFF.